Included here is one TCR beta chain sequence, with context. Its specificity is not known. The data were taken from a study of T cells after posttransplantation cyclophosphamide. Points from the study as a whole: Donor CD8+ memory clones often dominated recipient blood repertoires at later times.

Cells defined as naive were viable CD3+CD4+ or CD3+CD8+ and CCR7+CD45RA+CD45RO-CD95-CD27+CD28+. This related bone marrow graft donor gave peripheral blood on the day of marrow donation. Method: immunoSEQ multiplex PCR; TCRdb's copy keeps in-frame clones and lacks some. The table has some 20,000 clones, almost 99% seen once; the top ten hold 0.16%. The receptor's source is a man aged 40-49 years in good health, CMV-negative, and a related stem cell transplant donor. The sequenced sample was naive CD4+ T cells sorted from PBMCs.

Here the CDR3 reads CAISRGVSTEAFF. CDR3 DNA sequence: TGTGCCATAAGCAGAGGCGTGAGCACTGAAGCTTTCTTT. The J gene is TRBJ1-1, the V gene TRBV6-5, with D unclear. This CDR3 contains 13 residues. V was clipped by 10 bases and J by 4 bases, with 16 bases between them. The germline CDR1 and CDR2 sequences are MNHEY and SVGAGI.